Here is one T cell receptor beta chain with its context. Its matching antigen is unknown. The PCR ran on 60 Vbeta and 13 Jbeta primers. Sequencing was performed with immunoSEQ multiplex PCR; in TCRdb, only in-frame clones are kept and a portion is missing. The sample contains about 82,000 clones, 70% to 85% of which appear only once. This CDR3 region has 13 residues. Per germline, CDR1 LNHNV and CDR2 YYDKDF (reference sequence). Losses at the gene ends were 3 bases for V and 8 bases for J; bases not matched to a gene: 4. This sample is part of a study of cytomegalovirus exposure and HLA in healthy donors. Study-wide results and limits: The classifier reportedly diagnosed cytomegalovirus status with high sensitivity and specificity. Cytomegalovirus association was assigned to approximately 180 TCR beta chains.

The rearrangement uses TRBV15 and TRBJ2-1; 7 bases agree with TRBD2. This sequence originates from a man in his fifties or sixties in good health and CMV-seronegative. Input material: PBMCs. CDR3: CATSRQRGDEQFF. CDR3 DNA: TGTGCCACCAGCAGGCAACGGGGGGATGAGCAGTTCTTC.